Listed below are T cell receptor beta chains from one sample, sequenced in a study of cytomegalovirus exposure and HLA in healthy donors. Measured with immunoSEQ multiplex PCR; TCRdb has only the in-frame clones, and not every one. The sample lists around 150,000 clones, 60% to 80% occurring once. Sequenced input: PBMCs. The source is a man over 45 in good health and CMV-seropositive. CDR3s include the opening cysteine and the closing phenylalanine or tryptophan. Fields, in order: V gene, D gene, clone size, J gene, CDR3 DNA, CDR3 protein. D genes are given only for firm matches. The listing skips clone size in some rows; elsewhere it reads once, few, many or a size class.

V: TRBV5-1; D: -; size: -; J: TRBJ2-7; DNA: TGCGCCAGCAGCTCAGGGGGGCGCCTGGACGAGCAGTACTTC; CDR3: CASSSGGRLDEQYF
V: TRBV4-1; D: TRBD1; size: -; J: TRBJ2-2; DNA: TGCGCCAGCAGCCTCGGGACAGGGAACACCGGGGAGCTGTTTTTT; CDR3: CASSLGTGNTGELFF
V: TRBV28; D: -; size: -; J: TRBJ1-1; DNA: TGTGGCACTACAATGAACACTGAAGCTTTCTTT; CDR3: CGTTMNTEAFF
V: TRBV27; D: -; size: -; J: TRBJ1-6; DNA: TGTGCCAGCAGTCCAGGAACCTATAATTCACCCCTCCACTTT; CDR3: CASSPGTYNSPLHF
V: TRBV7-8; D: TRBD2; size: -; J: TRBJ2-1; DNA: TGTGCCAGCAGCTGGGGGGGTCCTGAGCAGTTCTTC; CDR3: CASSWGGPEQFF
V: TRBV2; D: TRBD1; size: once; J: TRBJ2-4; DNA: TGTGCCAGCTCCCGGGACAGGGGTAACATTCAGTACTTC; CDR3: CASSRDRGNIQYF
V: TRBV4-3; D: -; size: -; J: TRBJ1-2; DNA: TGCGCCAGCAGCCAAGGCGAGGCAGGGTTAAGGGGTCCCTATGGCTACACCTTC; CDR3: CASSQGEAGLRGPYGYTF
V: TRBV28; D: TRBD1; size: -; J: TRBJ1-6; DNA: TGTGCCAGCAGTGGAGCCGGGACAGGGAGAGAGGGGTCACCCCTCCACTTT; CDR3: CASSGAGTGREGSPLHF
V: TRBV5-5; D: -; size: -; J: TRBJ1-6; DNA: TGTGCCAGCAGCTTAGTCCAGGGCCGAAAGAATTCACCCCTCCACTTT; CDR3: CASSLVQGRKNSPLHF
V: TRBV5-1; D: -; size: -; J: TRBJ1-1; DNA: TGCGCCAGCAGCTTGGGAGGGAACACTGAAGCTTTCTTT; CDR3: CASSLGGNTEAFF
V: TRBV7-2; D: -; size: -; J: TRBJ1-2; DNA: TGTGCCAGCAGCTCTCTTTCAGGGGCAGGAGGCTACACCTTC; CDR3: CASSSLSGAGGYTF
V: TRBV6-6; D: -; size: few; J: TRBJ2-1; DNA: TGTGCCAGCAGTTACCCAGGTGGGGAGCAGTTCTTC; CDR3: CASSYPGGEQFF
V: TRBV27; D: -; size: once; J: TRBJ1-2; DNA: TGTGCCAGCAGTTTAGATGGAGGTTGGTTGGATGGCTACACCTTC; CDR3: CASSLDGGWLDGYTF
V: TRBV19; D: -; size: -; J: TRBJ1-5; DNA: TGTGCCAGTAGTCCGCCCACTCGCGAGCCCCAGCATTTT; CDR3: CASSPPTREPQHF
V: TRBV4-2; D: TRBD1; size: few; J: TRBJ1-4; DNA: TGTGCCAGCAGTCGACGGCGACAGGGGGCCATCCCGAATGAAAAACTGTTTTTT; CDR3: CASSRRRQGAIPNEKLFF
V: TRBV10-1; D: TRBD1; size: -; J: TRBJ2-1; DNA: TGCGCCAGCGCCGGGACAGTATACAATGAGCAGTTCTTC; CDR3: CASAGTVYNEQFF
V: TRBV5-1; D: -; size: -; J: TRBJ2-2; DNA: TGCGCCAGCAGCTCCCAGGGTAAGAACACCGGGGAGCTGTTTTTT; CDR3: CASSSQGKNTGELFF
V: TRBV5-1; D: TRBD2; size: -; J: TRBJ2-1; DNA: TGCGCCAGCAGCTTGGCCCCGCGGGGGGATGGCGATGAGCAGTTCTTC; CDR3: CASSLAPRGDGDEQFF
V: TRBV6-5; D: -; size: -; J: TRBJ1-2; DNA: TGTGCCAGCAGTACAGACCTGAAAAACTATGGCTACACCTTC; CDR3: CASSTDLKNYGYTF